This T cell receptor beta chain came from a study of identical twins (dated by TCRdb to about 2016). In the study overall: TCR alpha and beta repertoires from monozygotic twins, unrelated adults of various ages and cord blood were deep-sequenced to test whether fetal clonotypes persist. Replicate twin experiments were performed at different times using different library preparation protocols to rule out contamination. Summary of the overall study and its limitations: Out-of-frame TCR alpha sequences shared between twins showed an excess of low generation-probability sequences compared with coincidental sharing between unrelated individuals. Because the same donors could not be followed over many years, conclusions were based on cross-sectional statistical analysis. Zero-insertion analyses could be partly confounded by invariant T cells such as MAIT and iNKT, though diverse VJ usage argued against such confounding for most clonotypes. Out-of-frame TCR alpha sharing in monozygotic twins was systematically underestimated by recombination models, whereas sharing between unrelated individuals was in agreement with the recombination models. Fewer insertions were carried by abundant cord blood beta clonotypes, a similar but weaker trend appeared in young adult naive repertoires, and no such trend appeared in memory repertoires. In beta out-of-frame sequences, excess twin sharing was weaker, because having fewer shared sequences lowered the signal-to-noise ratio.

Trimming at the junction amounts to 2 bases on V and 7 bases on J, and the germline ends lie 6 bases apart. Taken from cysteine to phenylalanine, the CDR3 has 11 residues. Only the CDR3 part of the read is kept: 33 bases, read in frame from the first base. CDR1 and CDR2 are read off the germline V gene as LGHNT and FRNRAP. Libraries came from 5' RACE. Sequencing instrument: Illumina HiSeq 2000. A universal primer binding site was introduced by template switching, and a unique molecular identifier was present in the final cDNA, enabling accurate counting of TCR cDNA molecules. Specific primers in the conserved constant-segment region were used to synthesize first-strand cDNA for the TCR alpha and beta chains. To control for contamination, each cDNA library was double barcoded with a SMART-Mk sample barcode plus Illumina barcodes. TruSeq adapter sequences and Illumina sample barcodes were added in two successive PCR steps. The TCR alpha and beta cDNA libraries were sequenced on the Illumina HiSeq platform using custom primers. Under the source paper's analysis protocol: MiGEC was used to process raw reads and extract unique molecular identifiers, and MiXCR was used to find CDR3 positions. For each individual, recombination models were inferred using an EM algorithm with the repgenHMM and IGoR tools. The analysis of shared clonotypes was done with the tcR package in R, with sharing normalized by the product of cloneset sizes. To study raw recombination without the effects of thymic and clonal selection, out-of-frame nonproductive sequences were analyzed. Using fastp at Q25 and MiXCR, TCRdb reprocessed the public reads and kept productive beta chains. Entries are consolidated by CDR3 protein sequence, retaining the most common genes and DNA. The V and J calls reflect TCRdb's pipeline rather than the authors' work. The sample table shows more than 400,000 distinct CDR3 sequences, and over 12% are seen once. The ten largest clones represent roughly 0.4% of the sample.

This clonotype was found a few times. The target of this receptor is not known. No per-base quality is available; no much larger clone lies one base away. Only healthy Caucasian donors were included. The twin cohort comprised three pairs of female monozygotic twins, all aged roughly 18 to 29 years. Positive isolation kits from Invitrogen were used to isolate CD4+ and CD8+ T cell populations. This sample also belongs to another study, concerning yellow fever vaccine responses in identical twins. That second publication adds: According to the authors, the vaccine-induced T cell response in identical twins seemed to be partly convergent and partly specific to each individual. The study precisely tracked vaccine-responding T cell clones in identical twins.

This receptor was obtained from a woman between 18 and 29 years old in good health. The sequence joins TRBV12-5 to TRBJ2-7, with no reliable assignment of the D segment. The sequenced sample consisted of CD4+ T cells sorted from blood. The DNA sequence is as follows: TGTGCTAGTGGTTTGTCCCGGGAGCAGTACTTC. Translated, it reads CASGLSREQYF.